This T cell receptor beta chain emerged from a study of T cells in Graves' hyperthyroidism and ophthalmopathy. TCR beta CDR3 regions were amplified from RNA. An initial round of RT-PCR targeting the TCR CDR3 relied on the HTBI primer set. TCRdb re-derived calls from the multiplex PCR reads in MiXCR, one entry per CDR3 protein. The sample has around 700,000 distinct CDR3 sequences; roughly 20% are singletons. Germline CDR1 is SGHDN and CDR2 is FVKESK. The CDR3 sequence is 16 residues long. V gave up 1 base and J gave up 2 bases, with 14 bases separating them. Hyperthyroidism was newly diagnosed in patients aged 18 to 65 (duration under 2 months).

The source material was blood. The sequence derives from a woman in her forties or fifties with Graves' hyperthyroidism that later progressed to Graves' ophthalmopathy. J is TRBJ1-1 and V is TRBV14; weak D call: TRBD1 (5 bases). DNA for the CDR3: TGTGCCAGCAGCCAAGTGGTAGGGACGGAAAACACTGAAGCTTTCTTT. Protein: CASSQVVGTENTEAFF.